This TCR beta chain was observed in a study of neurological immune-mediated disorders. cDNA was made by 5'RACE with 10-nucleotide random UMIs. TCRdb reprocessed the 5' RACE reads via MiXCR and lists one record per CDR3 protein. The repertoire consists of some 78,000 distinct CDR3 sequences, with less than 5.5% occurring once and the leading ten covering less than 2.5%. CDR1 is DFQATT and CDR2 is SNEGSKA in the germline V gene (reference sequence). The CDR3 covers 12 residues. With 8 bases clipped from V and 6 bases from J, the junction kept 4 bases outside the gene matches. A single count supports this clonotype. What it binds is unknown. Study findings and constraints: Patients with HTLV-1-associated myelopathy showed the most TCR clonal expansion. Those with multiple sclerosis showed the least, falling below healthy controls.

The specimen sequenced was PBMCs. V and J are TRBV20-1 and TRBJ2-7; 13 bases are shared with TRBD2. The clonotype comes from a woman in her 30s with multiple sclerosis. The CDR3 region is CSSGLAGAEQYF. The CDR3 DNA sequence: TGCAGTTCCGGACTAGCGGGAGCCGAGCAGTACTTC.